A single TCR beta chain is shown here with its context. The antigen it recognizes is unknown. No clone much larger than this one lies a single base away; base qualities are absent. TCRbeta CDR3 regions were amplified from genomic DNA using the immunoSEQ Assay, a bias-controlled multiplex PCR. The source study handled its data this way. Nucleated cell counts per sample were estimated from amplification of reference gene primers within the assay. To quantify the absolute abundance of each unique TCRbeta CDR3 rearrangement, sequence reads were collapsed and filtered. For each sample, productive Simpson clonality was calculated as the square root of Simpson's diversity index over productive rearrangements. The table was pulled from immuneACCESS by TCRdb, which kept in-frame rearrangements only. Such tables lose some clones; where checked, under half of the loss comes from unresolved V genes, and the rest has no known cause. That table supplies the V and J calls and clone size; D and trimming were determined from the DNA. In all, the sample holds about 250,000 clones, and about 87% of those were seen once. Jointly, the top ten make up 3% of the sample.

Spanning cysteine to phenylalanine, the CDR3 consists of 17 amino acids. The entry retains the CDR3 DNA only, 51 bases that are in frame from base 1. Via the germline V gene (reference sequence), CDR1 is LNHNV and CDR2 YYDKDF. The junction shows trimming of 5 bases on V and 2 bases on J, and the gene matches do not reach 14 bases of it. The data are from a study of blood T cell repertoires in COVID-19 (dated by TCRdb to 2018 to 2021). With regard to the full study: Samples from collaborators originated in the United States, Italy and Spain and spanned both the acute and convalescent phases of COVID-19. The material from the prospective study consisted of cDNA or gDNA derived from T cells, B-cell-depleted T cells, or PBMCs. Deeply sampled blood TCRbeta repertoires from subjects exposed to, actively infected with, or recovered from COVID-19 were included in the dataset. A freely available public database, intended as a resource for researchers studying the immune response to SARS-CoV-2, is where the repertoires were released. Samples were obtained from the ongoing ImmuneRACE study (first 160 participants) and from over 1,000 subjects provided by 6 global collaborators. The sample metadata nearly always contained a de-identified subject ID, COVID-19 status, age in years and sex. Where available, HLA class I and class II types were taken from metadata supplied by the sample provider and were not determined by assay-based typing. Study-level results and caveats: The amount of clinical and demographic metadata varied by source and participant and was provided uncurated.

Participants in the prospective study were aged about 18 to 95 years, lived in some 24 United States geographic areas, and enrolled through a virtual design. In the prospective study, participants were assigned to cohorts based on the clinical history participants reported in a screening survey and a study questionnaire. Recovered participants in ImmuneRACE Cohort 3 were defined as having two consecutive negative NP/OP PCR tests, clearance from a healthcare professional, or resolution of symptoms. Mobile phlebotomists in the prospective study collected whole blood, serum and a nasopharyngeal or oropharyngeal swab from every participant. Prospective study participants could optionally give additional blood draws and questionnaires over an approximately 2-month period. Before DNA extraction, blood samples from the prospective study were shipped at room temperature or frozen.

The source material was PBMCs or T cells enriched from blood (not recorded which). This clonotype was sampled from a woman aged 45-65 years who had recovered from COVID-19. The rearranged segments are TRBV15 and TRBJ2-5, with 7 middle bases fitting TRBD2. The bases are TGTGCCACCAGCCCAGACCGGCTAGCGGCAACTCAAGAGACCCAGTACTTC. Translated, it gives CATSPDRLAATQETQYF. With the portions outside the CDR3 filled from the reference TRBV15 and TRBJ2-5 genes, the complete variable region becomes DAMVIQNPRYQVTQFGKPVTLSCSQTLNHNVMYWYQQKSSQAPKLLFHYYDKDFNNEADTPDNFQSRRPNTSFCFLDIRSPGLGDTAMYLCATSPDRLAATQETQYFGPGTRLLVL.